The clone carrying this TCR beta chain was seen just once. The antigen is undetermined. This sample was included in a study of cytomegalovirus exposure and HLA in healthy donors. Study outcomes and limitations: Most TCR beta V segments were productive about 87% or about 30% of the time in an earlier analysis. In a later analysis, TCR beta V- and J-gene trimming was associated with a missense DCLRE1C variant. Rates of TCR association differed by HLA locus in a later analysis, with DRB1 highest and HLA-C lowest.

Healthy bone marrow donors supplied every sample. The CDR3 is made up of 15 amino acids. Looked up from germline, CDR1 is MNHNS and CDR2 is SASEGT. After removal of 8 bases from V and 1 base from J, the junction contained 5 bases not matched to a gene. Amplification used 60 Vbeta primers and 13 Jbeta primers. Sequenced by immunoSEQ multiplex PCR; TCRdb stores in-frame clones only, minus some. The sample records approximately 170,000 clones, less than 85% being singletons. The chain employs TRBV6-1 and TRBJ2-2, with 9 bases identical to TRBD2. The sequence derives from a male donor in good health and CMV-seronegative. The sample taken for sequencing was PBMCs. CDR3 in DNA: TGTGCCAGCGGACAGACTAGCGGGAACACCGGGGAGCTGTTTTTT. Amino acids: CASGQTSGNTGELFF.